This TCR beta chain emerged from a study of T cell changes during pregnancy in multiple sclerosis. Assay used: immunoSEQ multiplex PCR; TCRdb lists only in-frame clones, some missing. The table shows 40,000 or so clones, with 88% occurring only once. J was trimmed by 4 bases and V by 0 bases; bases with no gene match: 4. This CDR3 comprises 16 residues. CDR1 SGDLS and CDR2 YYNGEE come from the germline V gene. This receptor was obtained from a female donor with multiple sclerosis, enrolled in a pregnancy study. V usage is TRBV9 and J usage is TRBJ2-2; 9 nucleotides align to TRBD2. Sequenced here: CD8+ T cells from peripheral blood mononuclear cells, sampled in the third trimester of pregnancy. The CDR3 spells CASSVEAGGVTGELFF. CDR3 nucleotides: TGTGCCAGCAGCGTAGAGGCGGGGGGGGTCACCGGGGAGCTGTTTTTT.